This is a list of T cell receptor beta chains from one sample in a study of cytomegalovirus exposure and HLA in healthy donors. Sequencing was performed with immunoSEQ multiplex PCR; in TCRdb, only in-frame clones are kept and a portion is missing. The sample lists roughly 84,000 clones; 78% were seen once. The sample was PBMCs. All receptors derive from a male donor in good health and CMV-seropositive. Both conserved end residues are trimmed from each CDR3.

v_call | cdr3_aa
TRBV30 | AWRGGIGGYT
TRBV6-5 | ASSILYEQY
TRBV7-2 | ASSQGAYEQY
TRBV6-5 | ASSYSRQRNTIY
TRBV5-4 | ASSGKQGDYGYT
TRBV5-1 | ASTAAGTGLEKLF
TRBV28 | ASSSGGPLANSPLH
TRBV30 | AWTQGGRHYNEQF
TRBV6-1 | ASSLQGSSTGELF
TRBV5-4 | ASSFPLYYGYT
TRBV19 | ASTDRGGNQPQH
TRBV7-6 | ASSRTSGGVNGELF
TRBV15 | ATSRDLVQGQTQY
TRBV28 | ASRTGTFREQY
TRBV6-5 | ASSYRQAQETQY
TRBV18 | ASSPGTSAETQY
TRBV11-2 | ASSLGQNQPQH
TRBV4-2 | ASSQAGTVSYEQY
TRBV7-2 | ASSLAGTGSPYEQY
TRBV5-6 | ASSLMNTEAF
TRBV7-6 | ASSLVDRPNTEAF
TRBV7-2 | ASSLNRDSGNTIY
TRBV29-1 | SAERASETQY
TRBV7-3 | ASSLTRDSTDTQY
TRBV7-8 | ASSLVVQGEKLF
TRBV28 | ASSLGIPGQHATGELF
TRBV7-2 | ASSFQGLAGVSTDTQY
TRBV6-5 | ASTGTGPTGELF
TRBV5-3 | ARRIRGYSNQPQH
TRBV28 | ASSLSASAQQF
TRBV30 | AWTHTGTFGQPQH
TRBV28 | ASSLWGRGNRYNEQF
TRBV28 | ASSFVGGGNEQY
TRBV11-3 | ASSLGSRGGEQY
TRBV7-3 | ASSGGLAEQF
TRBV2 | ASTERGRPGSGANVLT
TRBV5-4 | AGRSTGGMNTEAF
TRBV5-1 | ASRTALSSYNEQF
TRBV27 | ASSFGGGALSYEQY
TRBV18 | ASSDRTGISEKLF
TRBV7-2 | ASSLAQVYGYT
TRBV2 | ASSEPPSGGYPVWEQF
TRBV19 | ATRDSPGELF
TRBV7-9 | ASRNFLFRDTRTYNEQF
TRBV28 | ASSDRLGDEQY
TRBV28 | ASSLAGTGIAEQY